This TCR beta chain emerged from a study of blood T cell repertoires in COVID-19. Study context: Whether acute or convalescent, the COVID-19 samples came from the United States, Italy and Spain. The analysed material was cDNA or gDNA that came from T cells, B-cell-depleted T cells, or PBMCs.

Germline CDR1 and CDR2: KGHDR and SFDVKD. V shed 4 bases and J 8 bases; nucleotides not matched to a gene: 6. This CDR3 has 13 residues. Sequenced by immunoSEQ multiplex PCR; TCRdb stores in-frame clones only, minus some. The table includes 200,000 to 250,000 clones, approximately 80% detected once. The source material was peripheral blood. This sequence was found in a man older than 75 with acute or convalescent COVID-19. This chain joins TRBV24-1 and TRBJ1-2, with 7 bases that match TRBD1. CDR3 amino acids: CATSEPTGYGYTF. The CDR3 nucleotides are TGTGCCACCAGTGAACCGACAGGGTACGGCTACACCTTC.